The present entry profiles one T cell receptor beta chain with its context. Its antigen is currently unknown. Only in-frame clones appear in the TCRdb table, and some are missing; sequencing was by immunoSEQ multiplex PCR. The sample records just under 80,000 clones, 75% to 95% being singletons. The CDR3 extends over 15 amino acids. Germline CDR1 is SGHTA and CDR2 is FQGNSA. V was cut by 1 base and J by 0 bases, with 10 bases left in between. The sample is drawn from a study of a mutant IDH1 vaccine in newly diagnosed glioma. Study information: Every participant had undergone radiotherapy, temozolomide, or both before, and most underwent both.

The sample's time point: week 5, during vaccination. Vaccination comprised doses that each held 300 ug of mutant IDH1 20-mer peptide, plus topical imiquimod. The source was PBMCs, collected from a glioma patient whose treatment included an IDH1 peptide vaccine. This chain connects TRBV7-2 to TRBJ2-7; D unclear. This TCR was sampled from a woman aged 50 to 60 with glioma. The chain's CDR3 is CASSLGTGFSYEQYF. The CDR3 coding sequence is TGTGCCAGCAGCTTAGGTACGGGTTTCTCCTACGAGCAGTACTTC.